This T cell receptor beta chain came from a study of spatial heterogeneity in lung cancer. The overall study: Sequencing of follow-up PBMC samples took place when they were available, at a median of about two years after resection.

TCRdb re-analysed the 5' RACE reads in MiXCR, keeping a single row per CDR3 protein. The table records roughly 18,000 distinct CDR3 sequences, 19% of them present only once. Time point reported: blood at routine non-recurrence follow-up after resection. The CDR3 is 17 residues long. V lost 3 bases to trimming and J lost 3 bases, with 15 bases between them. This sample comprised PBMCs, obtained at follow-up. V gene TRBV12-3 or TRBV12-4 combines with J gene TRBJ1-6; a weak D match, TRBD1 (5 bases). The TCR comes from a male donor with early-stage non-small cell lung cancer. CDR3 loop: CASSFTPGGGYNSPLHF. CDR3 nucleotides: TGTGCCAGCAGTTTTACTCCGGGCGGGGGCTATAATTCACCCCTCCACTTT.